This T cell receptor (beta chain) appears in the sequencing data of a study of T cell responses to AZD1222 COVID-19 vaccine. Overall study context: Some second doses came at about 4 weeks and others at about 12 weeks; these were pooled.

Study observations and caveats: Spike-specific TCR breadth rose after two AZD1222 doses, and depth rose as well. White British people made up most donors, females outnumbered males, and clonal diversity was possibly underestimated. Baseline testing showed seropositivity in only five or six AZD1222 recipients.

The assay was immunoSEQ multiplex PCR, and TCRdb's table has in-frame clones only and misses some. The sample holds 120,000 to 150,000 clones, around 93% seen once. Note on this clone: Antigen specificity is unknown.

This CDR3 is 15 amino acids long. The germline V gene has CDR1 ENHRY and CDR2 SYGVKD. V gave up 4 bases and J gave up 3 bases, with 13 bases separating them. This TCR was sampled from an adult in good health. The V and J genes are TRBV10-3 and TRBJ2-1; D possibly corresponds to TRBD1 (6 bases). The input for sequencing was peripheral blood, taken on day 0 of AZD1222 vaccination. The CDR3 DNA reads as TGTGCCATCAGTGTTGGGACAACTATCTACAATGAGCAGTTCTTC. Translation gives CAISVGTTIYNEQFF.